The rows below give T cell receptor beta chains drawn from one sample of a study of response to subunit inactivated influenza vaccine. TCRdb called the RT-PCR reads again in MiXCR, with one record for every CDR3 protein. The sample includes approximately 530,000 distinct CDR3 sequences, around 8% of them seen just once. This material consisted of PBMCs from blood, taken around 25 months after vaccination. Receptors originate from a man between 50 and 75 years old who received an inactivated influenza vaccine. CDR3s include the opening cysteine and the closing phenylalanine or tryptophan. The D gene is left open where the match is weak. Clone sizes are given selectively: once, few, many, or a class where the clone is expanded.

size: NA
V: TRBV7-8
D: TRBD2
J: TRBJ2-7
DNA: TGTGCCAGCAGCTTAAAGCGGGGGAGCTCCTACGAGCAGTACTTC
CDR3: CASSLKRGSSYEQYF

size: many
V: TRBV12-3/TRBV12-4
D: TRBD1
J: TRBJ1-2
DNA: TGTGCCAGCACCAGGGGGGTTTCGAACTATGGCTACACCTTC
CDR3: CASTRGVSNYGYTF

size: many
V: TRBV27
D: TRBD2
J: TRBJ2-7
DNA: TGTGCCAGCAGTTTAGGGACTAGCGGGAACTACGAGCAGTACTTC
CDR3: CASSLGTSGNYEQYF

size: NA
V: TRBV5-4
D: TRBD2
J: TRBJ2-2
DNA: TGTGCCAGCAGCTTGGCTAGCGGGTACACCGGGGAGCTGTTTTTT
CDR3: CASSLASGYTGELFF

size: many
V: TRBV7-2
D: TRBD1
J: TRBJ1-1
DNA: TGTGCCAGCAGCTTGGACAGGGGCTCTGAAGCTTTCTTT
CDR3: CASSLDRGSEAFF

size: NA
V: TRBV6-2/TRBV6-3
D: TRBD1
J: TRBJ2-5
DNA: TGTGCCAGCAGTCGCGACAGGGACCCCTACTTC
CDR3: CASSRDRDPYF

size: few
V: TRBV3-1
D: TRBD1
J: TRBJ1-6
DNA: TGTGCCAGCAGCCAAAGACAGGGTGGTTCACCCCTCCACTTT
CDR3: CASSQRQGGSPLHF

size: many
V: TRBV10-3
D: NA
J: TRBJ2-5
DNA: TGTGCCACCACGGACAGTCCGGCGGAGACCCAGTACTTC
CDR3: CATTDSPAETQYF

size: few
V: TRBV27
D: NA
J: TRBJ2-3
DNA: TGTGCCAGCAGTTCCAGGAACACAGATACGCAGTATTTT
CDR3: CASSSRNTDTQYF

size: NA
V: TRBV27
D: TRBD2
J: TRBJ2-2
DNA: TGTGCCAGCACGACTAGCGGGAAAAGCACCGGGGAGCTGTTTTTT
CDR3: CASTTSGKSTGELFF

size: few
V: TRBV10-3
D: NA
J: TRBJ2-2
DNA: TGTGCCATCAGCGCTGACCGACTGGCGGTGGGCACCGGGGAGCTGTTTTTT
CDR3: CAISADRLAVGTGELFF

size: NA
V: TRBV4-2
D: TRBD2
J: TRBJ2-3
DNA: TGTGCCAGCAGCCAAGGCGCGGGGGGGGGCGGTACAGATACGCAGTATTTT
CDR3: CASSQGAGGGGTDTQYF

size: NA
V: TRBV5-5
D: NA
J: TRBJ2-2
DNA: TGTGCCAGCAACGGTAACACCGGGGAGCTGTTTTTT
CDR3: CASNGNTGELFF

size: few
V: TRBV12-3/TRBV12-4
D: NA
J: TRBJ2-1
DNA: TGTGCCAGCAGTCCACAGGGATTGTGGGCGGACAATGAGCAGTTCTTC
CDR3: CASSPQGLWADNEQFF

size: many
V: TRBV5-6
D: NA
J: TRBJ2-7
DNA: TGTGCCAGCAGCTTGGTTTTTAGGAACACAGGGACGGGGCCCGAGCAGTACTTC
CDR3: CASSLVFRNTGTGPEQYF

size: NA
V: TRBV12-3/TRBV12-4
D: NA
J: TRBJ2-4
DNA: TGTGCCAGCAGTTTAGCGCGTGGTCTCAAAAACATTCAGTACTTC
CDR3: CASSLARGLKNIQYF

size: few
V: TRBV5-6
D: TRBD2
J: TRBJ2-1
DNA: TGTGCCAGCAGCTTGGTTGAGTGGAGGACTAGCGTAGTATACAATGAGCAGTTCTTC
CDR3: CASSLVEWRTSVVYNEQFF

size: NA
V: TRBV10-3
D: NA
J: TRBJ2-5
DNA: TGTGCCATCAGTCCCGTGGGAGAGACCCAGTACTTC
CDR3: CAISPVGETQYF

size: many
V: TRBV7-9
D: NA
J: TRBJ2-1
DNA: TGTGCCAGCAGTTCAGCTCGCAATGAGCAGTTCTTC
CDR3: CASSSARNEQFF

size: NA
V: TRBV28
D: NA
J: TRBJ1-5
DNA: TGTGCCAGCAGTCTGGGGGGGATAAGGAATCAGCCCCAGCATTTT
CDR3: CASSLGGIRNQPQHF

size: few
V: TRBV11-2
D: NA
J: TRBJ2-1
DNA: TGTGCCAGCAGCCTAGCTCAGGAGGGGGAGCAGTTCTTC
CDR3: CASSLAQEGEQFF

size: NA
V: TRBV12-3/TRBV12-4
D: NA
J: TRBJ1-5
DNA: TGTGCCAGCAGCGACAGGCGGAACAATCAGCCCCAGCATTTT
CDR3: CASSDRRNNQPQHF

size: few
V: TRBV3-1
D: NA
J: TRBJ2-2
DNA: TGTGCCAGCAGCCGAGGGGTGCAGAACACCGGGGAGCTGTTTTTT
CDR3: CASSRGVQNTGELFF

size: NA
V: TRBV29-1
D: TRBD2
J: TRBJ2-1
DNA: TGCAGCGTTGAACCCGCGGTAGCGGGGTACAATGAGCAGTTCTTC
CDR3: CSVEPAVAGYNEQFF

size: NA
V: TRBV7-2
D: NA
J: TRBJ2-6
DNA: TGTGCCAGCAGCTTAGGACCTTTTTCTGGGGCCAACGTCCTGACTTTC
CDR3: CASSLGPFSGANVLTF

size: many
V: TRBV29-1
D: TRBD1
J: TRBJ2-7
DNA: TGCAGCGTTGAACGCGGACAGGCCCCGGGGGAGCAGTACTTC
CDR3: CSVERGQAPGEQYF

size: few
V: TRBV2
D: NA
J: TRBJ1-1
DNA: TGTGCCAGCACCCAACGCGGGGGGGTCACCACTGAAGCTTTCTTT
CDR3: CASTQRGGVTTEAFF

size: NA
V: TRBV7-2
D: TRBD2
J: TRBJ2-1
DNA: TGTGCCAGCAGCTTAGTGTCGGGGGGGGCCTACAATGAGCAGTTCTTC
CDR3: CASSLVSGGAYNEQFF

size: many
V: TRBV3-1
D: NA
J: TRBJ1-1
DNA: TGTGCCAGCAGAAAAATGGAGGGAGAGGCTTTCTTT
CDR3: CASRKMEGEAFF

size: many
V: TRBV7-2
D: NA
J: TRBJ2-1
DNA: TGTGCCAGCAGCTTCCTCCCCGACAATGAGCAGTTCTTC
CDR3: CASSFLPDNEQFF

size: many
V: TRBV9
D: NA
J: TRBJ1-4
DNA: TGTGCCAGCAGCGTAGGAGCCGCAACTAATGAAAAACTGTTTTTT
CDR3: CASSVGAATNEKLFF

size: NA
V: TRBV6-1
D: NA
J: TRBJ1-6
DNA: TGTGCCAGCACAGATCGTGCGATGTCCTATAATTCACCCCTCCACTTT
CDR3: CASTDRAMSYNSPLHF